Presented here are 13 T cell receptor beta chains from one specimen sequenced in a study of cytomegalovirus exposure and HLA in healthy donors. Primers: 60 Vbeta forward and 13 Jbeta reverse. The assay was immunoSEQ multiplex PCR, and TCRdb's table has in-frame clones only and misses some. The sample lists about 200,000 clones; approximately 80% were seen once. The sample comprised PBMCs. All receptors come from a boy aged 2 to 10 in good health and CMV-seronegative.

This chain connects TRBV4-1 to TRBJ2-1, with unresolved D. CDR3 length: 17 residues. Germline CDR1 reads MGHRA; CDR2 reads YSYEKL. V lost 2 bases and J lost 6, with 20 bases in between. Here the CDR3 reads CASSQPRIMPPFNEQFF. CDR3 in DNA: TGCGCCAGCAGCCAACCCAGGATTATGCCCCCCTTCAATGAGCAGTTCTTC.

A single count supports this clone. The J gene is TRBJ1-1, the V gene TRBV25-1; the match to TRBD1 covers 8 bases. Germline loops: CDR1 MGHDK, CDR2 SYGVNS. CDR3 length: 15 amino acids. Losses at the gene ends were 8 bases for V and 3 bases for J; bases not matched to a gene: 11. In DNA form, the CDR3 reads TGTGCCAGCCTTGTGTCGGGCAGGGGGCACACTGAAGCTTTCTTT. As protein: CASLVSGRGHTEAFF.

The rearrangement links TRBV10-3 to TRBJ2-3; 14 positions match TRBD2. The CDR3 length is 22 residues. The ends lost 3 bases at V and 1 base at J; junction bases unmatched: 18. Germline CDR1 is ENHRY and CDR2 is SYGVKD. CDR3 protein: CAISDSSGQTSGRVFGTDTQYF. DNA for the CDR3: TGTGCCATCAGTGATAGTAGTGGCCAGACTAGCGGGAGGGTATTTGGCACAGATACGCAGTATTTT.

The V gene is TRBV11-2, the J gene TRBJ2-5; 8 nucleotides match TRBD2. The V gene's germline CDR1 is SGHAT and CDR2 FQNNGV. Trimming took 6 bases from V and 5 from J; bases not matched to a gene: 5. The CDR3 loop spans 13 amino acids. CDR3 protein: CASRETSDETQYF. In nucleotides, the CDR3 is TGTGCCAGCAGGGAGACTAGCGACGAGACCCAGTACTTC.

The rearrangement joins TRBV2 to TRBJ1-2, with 8 bases identical to TRBD1. V lost 7 bases, J lost 6 bases, and 4 bases stayed unmatched. Germline CDR1 reads SNHLY; CDR2 reads FYNNEI. This CDR3 has 12 residues. The CDR3 DNA reads TGTGCCAGCATACAGGGGGTTAATGGCTACACCTTC. This sequence encodes CASIQGVNGYTF.

This chain uses TRBV19 with TRBJ2-1; TRBD1 matches 9 bases. CDR3 length: 15 residues. Looked up from germline, CDR1 is LNHDA and CDR2 is SQIVND (reference sequence). After removal of 6 bases from V and 1 base from J, the junction contained 4 bases not matched to a gene. The CDR3 protein is CASSQGTGSYNEQFF. The CDR3 DNA sequence: TGTGCCAGTAGCCAGGGGACAGGGTCCTACAATGAGCAGTTCTTC. Full variable domain (missing parts from reference TRBV19 and TRBJ2-1): DGGITQSPKYLFRKEGQNVTLSCEQNLNHDAMYWYRQDPGQGLRLIYYSQIVNDFQKGDIAEGYSVSREKKESFPLTVTSAQKNPTAFYLCASSQGTGSYNEQFFGPGTRLTVL.

This rearrangement joins TRBV6-1 to TRBJ2-7; 7 nucleotides align to TRBD2. CDR1 and CDR2 from the germline V gene are MNHNS and SASEGT. CDR3 length: 15 residues. The ends lost 1 base at V and 2 bases at J; junction bases unmatched: 5. This chain's CDR3 is CASSEEGRGAYEQYF. CDR3 sequence (DNA): TGTGCCAGCAGTGAAGAGGGACGGGGGGCCTACGAGCAGTACTTC.

This clone was detected only once. This chain links TRBV11-3 with TRBJ2-2; D remains unclear. The CDR3 is made up of 14 amino acids. Trimming shortened V by 0 bases and J by 4 bases, and 6 bases separated the two germline ends. From germline, CDR1 is SGHNT and CDR2 YENEEA. The CDR3 region has the DNA TGTGCCAGCAGCTTAGATGGTAGCACCGGGGAGCTGTTTTTT. Its translation: CASSLDGSTGELFF.

This clone was detected only a few times. V and J are TRBV13 and TRBJ1-6; 7 bases are shared with TRBD1. This CDR3 contains 15 residues. After removal of 7 bases from V and 9 bases from J, the junction contained 12 bases not matched to a gene. The V gene's germline CDR1 is PRHDT and CDR2 FYEKMQ (reference sequence). CDR3 sequence (DNA): TGTGCCAGCACCCCGTTTGTAGGGGGCGGTTCACCCCTCCACTTT. The encoded protein is CASTPFVGGGSPLHF.

The V call is TRBV19, the J call TRBJ2-7; D perhaps matches TRBD2 (7 bases). The germline gives CDR1 LNHDA, CDR2 SQIVND (reference sequence). Trimming took 5 bases from V and 5 from J, leaving 16 bases between them. The CDR3 covers 14 residues. DNA of the CDR3: TGTGCCAGTAGTTCCATGGGGGAGGGGGACGAGCAGTACTTC. The encoded protein is CASSSMGEGDEQYF.

V gene TRBV7-8 combines with J gene TRBJ2-7; the match to TRBD2 covers 14 bases. Germline assignment: CDR1 SGHVS and CDR2 FQNEAQ. This CDR3 comprises 17 residues. V gave up 7 bases and J gave up 3 bases; unmatched junction bases: 11. The CDR3 bases are TGTGCCAGCACTCCCGGGACTAGCGGGAGAGGGGGCTACGAGCAGTACTTC. Protein product: CASTPGTSGRGGYEQYF.

The genes are TRBV9 and TRBJ2-1, with 8 bases fitting TRBD2. Germline V lookup: CDR1 SGDLS, CDR2 YYNGEE. The CDR3 is made up of 16 amino acids. V was pared by 6 bases and J by 4 bases, with 12 bases of the junction left unmatched. CDR3 DNA: TGTGCCAGCACCCCCGATGGCGGGGGGATTTACAATGAGCAGTTCTTC. Translating gives CASTPDGGGIYNEQFF. The full variable domain, rest sourced from reference TRBV9 and TRBJ2-1, is DSGVTQTPKHLITATGQRVTLRCSPRSGDLSVYWYQQSLDQGLQFLIQYYNGEERAKGNILERFSAQQFPDLHSELNLSSLELGDSALYFCASTPDGGGIYNEQFFGPGTRLTVL.

The rearrangement uses TRBV7-6 and TRBJ2-7; a weak D match, TRBD2 (5 bases). The CDR3 contains 17 residues. Germline CDR1 is SGHVS and CDR2 is FNYEAQ. V was shortened by 5 bases and J by 3 bases, with 23 bases between the two germline ends. CDR3 loop: CASSERVPPLSLYEQYF. CDR3 DNA: TGTGCCAGCAGCGAGAGGGTTCCCCCTCTCTCACTCTACGAGCAGTACTTC.